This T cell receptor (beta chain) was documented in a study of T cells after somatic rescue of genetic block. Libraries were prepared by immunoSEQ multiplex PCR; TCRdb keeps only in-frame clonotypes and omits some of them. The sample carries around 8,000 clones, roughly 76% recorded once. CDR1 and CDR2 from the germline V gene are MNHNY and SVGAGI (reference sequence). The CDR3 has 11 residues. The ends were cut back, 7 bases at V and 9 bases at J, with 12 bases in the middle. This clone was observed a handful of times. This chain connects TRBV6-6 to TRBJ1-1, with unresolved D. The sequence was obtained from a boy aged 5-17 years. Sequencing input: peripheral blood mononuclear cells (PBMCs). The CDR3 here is CASTPAKKAFF. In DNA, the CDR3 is TGTGCCAGCACCCCCGCTAAGAAAGCTTTCTTT.